What follows is one T cell receptor (beta chain) and its context. Its target is unknown. The data stem from a study of T cells in Graves' hyperthyroidism and ophthalmopathy. Amplified TCR beta CDR3 regions derived from RNA transcripts. The study used the HTBI primer set for a first-round RT-PCR of the TCR CDR3. TCRdb recomputed calls from the multiplex PCR reads with MiXCR, one row per CDR3 protein. The repertoire holds approximately 700,000 distinct CDR3 sequences, with 16% as singletons. Germline V lookup: CDR1 KGHSH, CDR2 LQKENI. The CDR3 is 15 amino acids. The junction had 12 bases not matched to a gene; V was cut back by 6 bases and J by 4 bases. Study-level findings and limits: Ophthalmopathy was told apart from stable hyperthyroidism by a 13 V-J model.

The chain has TRBV18 and TRBJ2-7; 7 bases align to TRBD1. Specimen: blood. This TCR was sampled from a man aged 18 to 35 with Graves' hyperthyroidism. This CDR3 is CASSSSGTEPYEQYF. The CDR3 DNA reads TGTGCCAGCTCGTCCTCAGGGACAGAGCCTTACGAGCAGTACTTC.